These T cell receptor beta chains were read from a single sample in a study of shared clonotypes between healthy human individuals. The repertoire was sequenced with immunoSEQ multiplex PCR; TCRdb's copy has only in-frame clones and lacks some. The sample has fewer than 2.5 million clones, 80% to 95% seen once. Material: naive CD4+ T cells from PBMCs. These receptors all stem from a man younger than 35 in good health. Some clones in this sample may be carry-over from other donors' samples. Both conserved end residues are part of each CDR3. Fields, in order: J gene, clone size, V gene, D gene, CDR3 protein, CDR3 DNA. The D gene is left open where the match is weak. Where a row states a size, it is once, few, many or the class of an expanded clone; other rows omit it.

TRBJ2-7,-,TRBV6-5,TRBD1,CASIKRQGSSYEQYF,TGTGCCAGCATTAAACGACAGGGCAGCTCCTACGAGCAGTACTTC
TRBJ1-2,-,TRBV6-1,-,CASSEPRAGGYTF,TGTGCCAGCAGTGAACCCAGGGCTGGAGGCTACACCTTC
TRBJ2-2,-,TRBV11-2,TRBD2,CASSLLLAVNTGELFF,TGTGCCAGCAGCTTATTACTAGCGGTGAACACCGGGGAGCTGTTTTTT
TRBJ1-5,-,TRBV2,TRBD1,CASSYRTGNQPQHF,TGTGCCAGCAGTTACCGGACAGGGAACCAGCCCCAGCATTTT
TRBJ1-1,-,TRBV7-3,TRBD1,CASSPSPTGTEAFF,TGTGCCAGCAGCCCCAGCCCGACAGGGACTGAAGCTTTCTTT
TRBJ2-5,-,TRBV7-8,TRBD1,CASRDRGAETQYF,TGTGCCAGCAGGGACAGGGGTGCAGAGACCCAGTACTTC
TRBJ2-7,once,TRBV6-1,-,CAVQFPARVTYEQYF,TGTGCCGTCCAGTTTCCGGCGAGAGTTACCTACGAGCAGTACTTC
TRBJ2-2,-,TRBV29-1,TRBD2,CSASGGNTGELFF,TGCAGCGCCAGCGGGGGGAACACCGGGGAGCTGTTTTTT
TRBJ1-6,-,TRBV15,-,CATSSRDSYNSPLHF,TGTGCCACCAGCAGCAGGGATTCCTATAATTCACCCCTCCACTTT
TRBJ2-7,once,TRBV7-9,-,CASLGRGGWDEQYF,TGTGCCAGCTTGGGGCGGGGAGGCTGGGACGAGCAGTACTTC
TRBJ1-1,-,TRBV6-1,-,CASIRQALNTEAFF,TGTGCCAGCATACGACAGGCGTTGAACACTGAAGCTTTCTTT
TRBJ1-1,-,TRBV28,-,CASFQQRFEAFF,TGTGCCAGTTTCCAACAGAGGTTTGAAGCTTTCTTT
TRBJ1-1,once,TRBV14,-,CASGKGGAEAFF,TGTGCCAGCGGGAAAGGGGGGGCTGAAGCTTTCTTT
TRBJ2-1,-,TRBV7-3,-,CASSSTHRDYNEQFF,TGTGCCAGCAGCTCTACCCACCGGGATTACAATGAGCAGTTCTTC
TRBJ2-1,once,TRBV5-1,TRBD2,CASSSGTSIISGDEQFF,TGCGCCAGCAGCTCCGGGACTAGTATTATATCTGGGGATGAGCAGTTCTTC
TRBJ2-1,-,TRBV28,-,CASSLGGQDEQFF,TGTGCCAGCAGTTTAGGCGGCCAGGACGAGCAGTTCTTC
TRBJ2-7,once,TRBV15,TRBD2,CATSRILAGAREQYF,TGTGCCACCAGCAGAATCCTAGCGGGAGCTCGGGAGCAGTACTTC
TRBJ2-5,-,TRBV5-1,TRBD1,CASSSPRQGRYQETQYF,TGCGCCAGCAGCTCCCCCCGACAGGGCAGGTATCAAGAGACCCAGTACTTC
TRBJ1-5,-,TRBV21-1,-,CASGTGPSYRGQGGNQPQHF,TGTGCCAGCGGGACAGGGCCCTCTTATAGGGGTCAGGGGGGCAATCAGCCCCAGCATTTT
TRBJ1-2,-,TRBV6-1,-,CASSEWASAGYDYGYTF,TGTGCCAGCAGTGAATGGGCGTCGGCGGGTTACGACTATGGCTACACCTTC
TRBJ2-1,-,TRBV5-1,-,CASSWEELLGYNEQFF,TGCGCCAGCAGCTGGGAAGAGTTATTAGGCTACAATGAGCAGTTCTTC
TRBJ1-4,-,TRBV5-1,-,CASSLGFAGVSEKLFF,TGCGCCAGCAGCTTGGGTTTCGCAGGGGTTAGTGAAAAACTGTTTTTT
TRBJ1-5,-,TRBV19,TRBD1,CASRSHGSGTGGDQPQHF,TGTGCCAGTAGGTCCCATGGATCCGGGACAGGGGGCGATCAGCCCCAGCATTTT
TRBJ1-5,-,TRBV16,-,CASSQAHQPQHF,TGTGCCAGCAGCCAAGCTCATCAGCCCCAGCATTTT
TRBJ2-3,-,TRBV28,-,CASSLSGAGTDTQYF,TGTGCCAGCAGTTTATCTGGGGCGGGGACAGATACGCAGTATTTT
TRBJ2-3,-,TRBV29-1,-,CSLLTGGTDTQYF,TGCAGCCTGCTAACGGGAGGCACAGATACGCAGTATTTT
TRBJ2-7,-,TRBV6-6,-,CASSNSYEQYF,TGTGCCAGCAGTAACTCCTACGAGCAGTACTTC
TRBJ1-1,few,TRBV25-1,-,CASSEASWFF,TGTGCCAGCAGTGAGGCCTCGTGGTTCTTT
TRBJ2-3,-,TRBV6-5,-,CASRNLNTDTQYF,TGTGCCAGCAGGAACCTGAACACAGATACGCAGTATTTT
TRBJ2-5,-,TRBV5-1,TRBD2,CASSPGLAEETQYF,TGCGCCAGCAGCCCGGGACTAGCGGAAGAGACCCAGTACTTC
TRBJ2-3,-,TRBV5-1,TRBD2,CASSHGTSGSTDTQYF,TGCGCCAGCAGCCATGGGACTAGCGGCAGCACAGATACGCAGTATTTT
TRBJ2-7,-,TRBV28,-,CASSLPDPYEQYF,TGTGCCAGCAGTCTCCCCGACCCCTACGAGCAGTACTTC
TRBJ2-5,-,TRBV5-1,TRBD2,CASSTSTSGSSETQYF,TGCGCCAGCAGCACCTCGACTAGCGGGAGTTCCGAGACCCAGTACTTC
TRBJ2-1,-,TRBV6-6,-,CASSEVQGGKNEQFF,TGTGCCAGCAGCGAGGTGCAGGGGGGGAAGAATGAGCAGTTCTTC
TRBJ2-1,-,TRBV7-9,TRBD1,CASSLGTGKNNEQFF,TGTGCCAGCAGCTTAGGGACAGGAAAAAACAATGAGCAGTTCTTC
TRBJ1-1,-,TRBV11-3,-,CASSYQVNTEAFF,TGTGCCAGCAGCTACCAGGTAAACACTGAAGCTTTCTTT
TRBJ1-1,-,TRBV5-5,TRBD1,CASTLSRGDTEAFF,TGTGCCAGCACCTTGAGCAGGGGGGACACTGAAGCTTTCTTT
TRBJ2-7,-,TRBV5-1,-,CASSLAPGDSYEQYF,TGCGCCAGCAGCTTGGCTCCAGGGGACTCCTACGAGCAGTACTTC
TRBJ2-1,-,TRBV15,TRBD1,CATSRLQGAGNEQFF,TGTGCCACCAGCAGACTACAGGGGGCGGGAAATGAGCAGTTCTTC
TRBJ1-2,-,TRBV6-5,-,CASSYSPGREYGYTF,TGTGCCAGCAGTTACTCGCCGGGGCGCGAATATGGCTACACCTTC
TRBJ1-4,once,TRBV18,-,CASSPAREYEKLFF,TGTGCCAGCTCACCAGCCAGAGAGTATGAAAAACTGTTTTTT
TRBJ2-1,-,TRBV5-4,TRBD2,CASKLAGGPSYNEQFF,TGTGCCAGCAAACTAGCGGGAGGGCCCTCCTACAATGAGCAGTTCTTC
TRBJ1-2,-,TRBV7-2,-,CASSLGRGANYGYTF,TGTGCCAGCAGCTTAGGACGGGGAGCTAACTATGGCTACACCTTC
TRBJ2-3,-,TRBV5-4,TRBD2,CASSSSGRASDTQYF,TGTGCCAGCAGCTCTAGCGGGAGGGCCTCAGATACGCAGTATTTT
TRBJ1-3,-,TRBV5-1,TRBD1,CASSLGTGANTIYF,TGCGCCAGCAGCTTGGGGACAGGGGCTAACACCATATATTTT
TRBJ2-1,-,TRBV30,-,CAWSTINEQFF,TGTGCCTGGAGTACTATCAATGAGCAGTTCTTC
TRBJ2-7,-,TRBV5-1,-,CASSEQGFRYEQYF,TGCGCCAGCAGCGAGCAGGGCTTTCGGTACGAGCAGTACTTC
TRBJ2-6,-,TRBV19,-,CASKTVSGANVLTF,TGTGCCAGTAAGACAGTCTCTGGGGCCAACGTCCTGACTTTC
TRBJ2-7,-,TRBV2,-,CASSAGGRGTYEQYF,TGTGCCAGCAGTGCGGGAGGCAGGGGGACCTACGAGCAGTACTTC
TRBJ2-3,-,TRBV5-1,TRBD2,CASSLAGLAENTDTQYF,TGCGCCAGCAGCTTAGCGGGACTAGCGGAAAACACAGATACGCAGTATTTT
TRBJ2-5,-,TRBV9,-,CASSVSPQETQYF,TGTGCCAGCAGCGTAAGTCCCCAAGAGACCCAGTACTTC
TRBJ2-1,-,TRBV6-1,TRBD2,CASSVSSGSSYNEQFF,TGTGCCAGCAGTGTATCTAGCGGGAGTTCCTACAATGAGCAGTTCTTC
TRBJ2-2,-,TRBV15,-,CATRPRGTSNTGELFF,TGTGCCACCAGACCTCGCGGGACCTCGAACACCGGGGAGCTGTTTTTT
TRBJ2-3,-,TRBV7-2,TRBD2,CASSLAGDTDTQYF,TGTGCCAGCAGCCTAGCGGGCGACACAGATACGCAGTATTTT
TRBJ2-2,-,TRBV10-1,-,CATEGQNTGELFF,TGCGCCACGGAGGGGCAGAACACCGGGGAGCTGTTTTTT
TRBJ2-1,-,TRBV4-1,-,CASSLRLREDEQFF,TGCGCCAGCAGCCTCCGTCTTAGAGAGGATGAGCAGTTCTTC
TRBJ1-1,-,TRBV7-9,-,CASSPTNTEAFF,TGTGCCAGCAGCCCCACGAACACTGAAGCTTTCTTT
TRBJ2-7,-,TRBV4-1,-,CASSQDWGSSAYEQYF,TGCGCCAGCAGCCAAGATTGGGGGAGCTCTGCCTACGAGCAGTACTTC
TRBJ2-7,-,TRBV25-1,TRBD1,CASSAPRTGTYEQYF,TGTGCCAGCAGCGCACCGCGGACAGGGACCTACGAGCAGTACTTC